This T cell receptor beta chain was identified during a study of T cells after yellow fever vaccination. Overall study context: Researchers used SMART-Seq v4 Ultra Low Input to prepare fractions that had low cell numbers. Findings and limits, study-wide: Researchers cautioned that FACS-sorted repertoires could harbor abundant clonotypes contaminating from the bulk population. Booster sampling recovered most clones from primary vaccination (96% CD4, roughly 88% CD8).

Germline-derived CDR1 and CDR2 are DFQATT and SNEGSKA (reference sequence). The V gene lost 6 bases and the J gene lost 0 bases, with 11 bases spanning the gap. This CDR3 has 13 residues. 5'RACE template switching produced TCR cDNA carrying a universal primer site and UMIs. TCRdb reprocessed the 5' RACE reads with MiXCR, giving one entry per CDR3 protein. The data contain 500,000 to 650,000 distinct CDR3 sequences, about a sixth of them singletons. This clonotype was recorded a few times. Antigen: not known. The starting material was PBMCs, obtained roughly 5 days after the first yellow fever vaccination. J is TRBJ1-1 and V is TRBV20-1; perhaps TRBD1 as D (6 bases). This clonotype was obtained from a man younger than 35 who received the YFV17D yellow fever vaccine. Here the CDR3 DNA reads TGCAGTGCATTGGACAGCCTGAACACTGAAGCTTTCTTT. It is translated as CSALDSLNTEAFF.